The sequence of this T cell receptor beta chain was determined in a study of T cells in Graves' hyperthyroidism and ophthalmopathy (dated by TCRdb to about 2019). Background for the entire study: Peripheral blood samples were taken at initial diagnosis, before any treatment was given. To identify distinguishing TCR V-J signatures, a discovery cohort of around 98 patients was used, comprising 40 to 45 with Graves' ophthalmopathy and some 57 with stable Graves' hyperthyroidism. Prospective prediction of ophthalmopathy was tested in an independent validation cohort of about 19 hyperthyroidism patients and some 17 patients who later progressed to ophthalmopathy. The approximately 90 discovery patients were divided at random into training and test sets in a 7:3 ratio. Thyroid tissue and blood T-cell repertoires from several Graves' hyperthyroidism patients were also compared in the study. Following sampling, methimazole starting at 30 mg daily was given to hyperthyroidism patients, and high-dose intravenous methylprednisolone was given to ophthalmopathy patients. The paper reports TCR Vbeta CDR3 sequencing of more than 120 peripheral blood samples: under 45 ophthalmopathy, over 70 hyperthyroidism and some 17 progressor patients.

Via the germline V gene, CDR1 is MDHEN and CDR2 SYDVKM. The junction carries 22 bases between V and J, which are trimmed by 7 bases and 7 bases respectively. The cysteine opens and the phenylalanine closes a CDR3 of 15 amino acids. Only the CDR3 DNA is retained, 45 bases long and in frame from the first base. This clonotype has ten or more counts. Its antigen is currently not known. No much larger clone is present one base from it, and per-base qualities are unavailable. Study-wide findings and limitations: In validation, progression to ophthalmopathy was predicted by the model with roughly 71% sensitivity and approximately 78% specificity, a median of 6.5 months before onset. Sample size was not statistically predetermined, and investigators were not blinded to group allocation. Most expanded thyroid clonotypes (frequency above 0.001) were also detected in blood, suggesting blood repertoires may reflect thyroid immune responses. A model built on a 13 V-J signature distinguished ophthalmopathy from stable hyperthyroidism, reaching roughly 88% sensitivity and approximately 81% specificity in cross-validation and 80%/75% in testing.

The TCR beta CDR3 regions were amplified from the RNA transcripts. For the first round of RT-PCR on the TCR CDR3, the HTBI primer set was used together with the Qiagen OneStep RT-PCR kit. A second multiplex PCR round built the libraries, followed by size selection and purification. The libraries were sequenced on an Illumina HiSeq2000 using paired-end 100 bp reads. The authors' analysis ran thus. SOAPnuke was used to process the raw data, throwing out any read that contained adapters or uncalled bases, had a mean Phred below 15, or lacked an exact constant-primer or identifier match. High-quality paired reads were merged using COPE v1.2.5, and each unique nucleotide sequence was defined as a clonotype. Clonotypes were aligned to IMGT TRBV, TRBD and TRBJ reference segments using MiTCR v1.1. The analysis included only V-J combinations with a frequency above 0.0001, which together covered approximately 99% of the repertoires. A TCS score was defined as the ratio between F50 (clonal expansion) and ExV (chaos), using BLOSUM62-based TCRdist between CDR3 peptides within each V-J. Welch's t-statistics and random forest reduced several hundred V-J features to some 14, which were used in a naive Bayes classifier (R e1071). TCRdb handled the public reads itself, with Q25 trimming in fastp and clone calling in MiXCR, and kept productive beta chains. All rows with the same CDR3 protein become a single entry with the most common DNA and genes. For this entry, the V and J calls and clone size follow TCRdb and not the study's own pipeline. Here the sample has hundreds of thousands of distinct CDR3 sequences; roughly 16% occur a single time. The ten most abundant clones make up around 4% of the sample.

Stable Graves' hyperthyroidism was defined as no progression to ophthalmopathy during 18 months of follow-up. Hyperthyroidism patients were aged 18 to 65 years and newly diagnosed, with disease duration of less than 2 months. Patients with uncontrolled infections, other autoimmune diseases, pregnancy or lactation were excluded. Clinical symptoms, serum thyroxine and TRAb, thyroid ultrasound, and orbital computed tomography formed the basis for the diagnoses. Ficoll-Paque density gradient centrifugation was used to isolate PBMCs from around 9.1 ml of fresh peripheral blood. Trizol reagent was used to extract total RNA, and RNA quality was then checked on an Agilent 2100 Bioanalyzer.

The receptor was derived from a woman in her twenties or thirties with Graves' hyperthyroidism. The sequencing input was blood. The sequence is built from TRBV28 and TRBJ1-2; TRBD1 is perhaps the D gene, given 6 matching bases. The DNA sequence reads TGTGCCAGCAAAGATCAGGGGACCCCCCTTCTTGGCTACACCTTC. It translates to CASKDQGTPLLGYTF.